The 32 T cell receptor beta chains listed next were all sequenced from one sample in a study of molecular identifiers for immune sequencing clone quantification. TCRdb analysed the PCR reads with MiXCR anew, one entry per CDR3 protein. The sample yields about 640,000 distinct CDR3 sequences, nearly 20% seen once. The sample comprised naive CD8+ T cells from blood, with Jurkat cell RNA spiked in. Subset meaning: FACS-sorted CD8+CD4-CCR7+CD45RA+ naive T cells. The origin of the receptors is a human donor in good health. Some libraries in this study had Jurkat cell RNA spiked in.

Ten or more counts support this clonotype. The chain recombines TRBV18 with TRBJ2-7, with 12 bases aligning to TRBD1. The CDR3 has 16 residues. V shed 3 bases and J 4 bases; nucleotides not matched to a gene: 7. Per germline, CDR1 KGHSH and CDR2 LQKENI. This CDR3 is CASSPGTGGIRYEQYF. CDR3 DNA sequence: TGTGCCAGCTCACCTGGGACAGGGGGCATCAGGTACGAGCAGTACTTC.

Many counts were recorded for this clonotype. This sequence joins TRBV7-9 and TRBJ1-4; tentatively, D is TRBD1 (5 bases). Germline V gene data show CDR1 as SEHNR and CDR2 as FQNEAQ (reference sequence). The CDR3 consists of 16 residues. The germline V and J ends were trimmed by 6 bases and 5 bases, with 19 bases remaining between them. CDR3 loop: CASRHAPTGNNEKLFF. CDR3 bases: TGTGCCAGCAGGCATGCACCAACAGGAAACAATGAAAAACTGTTTTTT.

This clonotype was detected a few times. The chain combines TRBV28 with TRBJ2-1; a weak D match, TRBD2 (6 bases). V lost 4 bases and J lost 6, with 16 bases in between. CDR1 is MDHEN and CDR2 is SYDVKM in the germline V gene. CDR3 length: 15 amino acids. CDR3 sequence: CASSSTPGTGNEQFF. DNA of the CDR3: TGTGCCAGCAGTTCAACCCCCGGGACTGGCAATGAGCAGTTCTTC. The full variable domain, in which reference TRBV28 and TRBJ2-1 provide the parts outside the CDR3, is DVKVTQSSRYLVKRTGEKVFLECVQDMDHENMFWYRQDPGLGLRLIYFSYDVKMKEKGDIPEGYSVSREKKERFSLILESASTNQTSMYLCASSSTPGTGNEQFFGPGTRLTVL.

This clonotype was detected ten times or more. The chain links TRBV5-1 to TRBJ2-7; a possible D gene is TRBD1 (8 bases). The germline CDR1 and CDR2 sequences are SGHRS and YFSETQ. The CDR3 loop spans 15 amino acids. V lost 4 bases to trimming and J lost 4 bases, with 18 bases between them. In nucleotides, the CDR3 is TGCGCCAGCAGCGCCAGCGGGACAGGTTTGTACGAGCAGTACTTC. Amino acids: CASSASGTGLYEQYF.

This clonotype showed up many times. The chain employs TRBV29-1 and TRBJ2-1, with unresolved D. V gave up 4 bases and J gave up 4 bases, with 5 bases separating them. The length of the CDR3 is 11 residues. The V gene's germline CDR1 is SQVTM and CDR2 ANQGSEA. The CDR3 region is CSVVDYNEQFF. In nucleotides, the CDR3 is TGCAGCGTTGTTGATTACAATGAGCAGTTCTTC.

The V gene is TRBV28, the J gene TRBJ2-2; D remains unclear. CDR3 size: 15 residues. Per the germline V gene, CDR1 is MDHEN and CDR2 is SYDVKM. Trimming cost V 0 bases and J 4 bases, with 9 bases left between them. CDR3 in DNA: TGTGCCAGCAGTTTATGGGATAAGGGCACCGGGGAGCTGTTTTTT. Translation gives CASSLWDKGTGELFF.

Regarding this clonotype: A much larger clonotype is one base distant, so this may be a read error. V usage is TRBV14 and J usage is TRBJ2-3, with 10 bases lining up with TRBD2. Germline loops: CDR1 SGHDN, CDR2 FVKESK. The length of the CDR3 is 15 residues. V was pared by 6 bases and J by 4 bases, with 7 bases of the junction left unmatched. CDR3 bases: TGTGCCAGCAGTAATCTAGCGGGAGAAGCAGATACGCAGTATTTT. It is translated as CASSNLAGEADTQYF.

V is TRBV7-3 and J is TRBJ2-1, with 9 bases that match TRBD1. Germline trimming cut 5 bases from V and 8 bases from J; bases unmatched to any gene: 10. CDR1 SGHTA and CDR2 FQGTGA come from the germline V gene. The CDR3 sequence is 15 residues long. The CDR3: CASSIGQGLLYEQFF. The CDR3 DNA reads TGTGCCAGCAGCATCGGACAGGGGCTTTTGTATGAGCAGTTCTTC.

Ten or more counts support this clonotype. The rearrangement links TRBV28 to TRBJ1-4, with D uncertain. Deletions cut 2 bases from V and 0 bases from J, with 16 bases between. Per germline, CDR1 MDHEN and CDR2 SYDVKM. This CDR3 has 18 amino acids. As DNA, the CDR3 is TGTGCCAGCAGTTTAAGGCGCCTCCGATCGGCAACTAATGAAAAACTGTTTTTT. Amino acids: CASSLRRLRSATNEKLFF. Filled out from reference TRBV28 and TRBJ1-4, the complete variable domain reads DVKVTQSSRYLVKRTGEKVFLECVQDMDHENMFWYRQDPGLGLRLIYFSYDVKMKEKGDIPEGYSVSREKKERFSLILESASTNQTSMYLCASSLRRLRSATNEKLFFGSGTQLSVL.

Many counts were recorded for this clonotype. The chain employs TRBV27 and TRBJ2-3, with 8 bases aligning to TRBD1. Germline V gene data show CDR1 as MNHEY and CDR2 as SMNVEV (reference sequence). V lost 0 bases to trimming and J lost 4 bases; unmatched junction nucleotides: 9. The CDR3 consists of 17 residues. The chain's CDR3 is CASSLSAGGLTADTQYF. The CDR3 coding sequence is TGTGCCAGCAGTTTATCGGCAGGGGGCTTAACTGCAGATACGCAGTATTTT.

This clonotype has at least ten counts. The chain carries TRBV7-9 and TRBJ1-1; no firm D call. V was shortened by 6 bases and J by 4 bases, with 12 bases between the two germline ends. This CDR3 contains 13 residues. Germline CDR1 reads SEHNR; CDR2 reads FQNEAQ (reference sequence). CDR3 DNA sequence: TGTGCCAGCAGAGAGGGCGGGCGCACTGAAGCTTTCTTT. The encoded protein is CASREGGRTEAFF.

Ten or more counts support this clonotype. The chain carries TRBV18 and TRBJ2-5; 8 bases fit TRBD2. Trimming cost V 3 bases and J 3 bases; bases outside gene matches: 3. This CDR3 region has 14 residues. The germline V gene has CDR1 KGHSH and CDR2 LQKENI. The CDR3 sequence: CASSPPAGEETQYF. The CDR3 nucleotides read TGTGCCAGCTCACCGCCAGCGGGAGAAGAGACCCAGTACTTC.

This clonotype was counted a few times. Since a much larger clone is just one base distant, this may be a read error. The chain carries TRBV4-1 and TRBJ1-5; D unresolved. The CDR3 is 14 residues long. Germline CDR1 and CDR2: MGHRA and YSYEKL. Written as DNA, the CDR3 is TGCGCCAGCGGCCAAGCCCTCGGGGATCAGCCCCAGCATTTT. It translates to CASGQALGDQPQHF.

This clonotype appeared many times. The chain has TRBV30 and TRBJ2-3; D ambiguous. V was clipped by 3 bases and J by 2 bases, with 15 bases between them. The CDR3 has 15 residues. Looked up from germline, CDR1 is GTSNPN and CDR2 is SVGIG (reference sequence). CDR3 in amino acids: CAWRNMGRITDTQYF. The CDR3 region has the DNA TGTGCCTGGAGAAATATGGGCCGGATCACAGATACGCAGTATTTT.

This clonotype was observed at least ten times. CDR3 residues: CASSLERTSYNSPLHF. In DNA form, the CDR3 reads TGTGCCAGCAGCTTAGAGCGGACTTCTTACAATTCACCCCTCCACTTT. The chain combines TRBV7-2 with TRBJ1-6; D uncertain. V was shortened by 1 base and J by 7 bases, with 14 bases between the two germline ends. Germline V lookup: CDR1 SGHTA, CDR2 FQGNSA. The CDR3 is made up of 16 amino acids. Looking up the rest from reference TRBV7-2 and TRBJ1-6 gives the full variable domain: GAGVSQSPSNKVTEKGKDVELRCDPISGHTALYWYRQSLGQGLEFLIYFQGNSAPDKSGLPSDRFSAERTGGSVSTLTIQRTQQEDSAVYLCASSLERTSYNSPLHFGNGTRLTVT.

As to this clonotype: A much larger clone sits a single nucleotide away, making a read error possible. The rearrangement uses TRBV28 and TRBJ2-3; the match to TRBD1 covers 7 bases. The CDR3 has 11 amino acids. Germline V lookup: CDR1 MDHEN, CDR2 SYDVKM. Here the CDR3 reads CAGRGSRTQYF. CDR3 in DNA: TGTGCCGGCAGGGGGTCTCGGACGCAGTATTTT.

This clonotype was recorded at least ten times. The genes are TRBV12-3 or TRBV12-4 and TRBJ2-2; perhaps TRBD2 as D (5 bases). V lost 3 bases, J lost 4 bases, and 9 bases lay in between. CDR3 length: 14 amino acids. The CDR3 reads CASSFGGSTGELFF. For the CDR3, the DNA is TGTGCCAGCAGTTTCGGTGGGAGCACCGGGGAGCTGTTTTTT.

This clonotype was seen at least ten times. The chain employs TRBV15 and TRBJ2-5, with D hard to call. The CDR3 covers 14 residues. CDR1 LNHNV and CDR2 YYDKDF come from the germline V gene (reference sequence). V gave up 5 bases and J gave up 1 base, with 11 bases separating them. The CDR3 DNA follows: TGTGCCACCAGCTGGACCGAAGTCCAAGAGACCCAGTACTTC. Its translation is CATSWTEVQETQYF.

The chain employs TRBV12-3 or TRBV12-4 and TRBJ2-1; D might be TRBD2 (7 bases). This CDR3 is built from 19 residues. The V end lost 4 bases, the J end lost 6 bases, and 28 bases lay between the germline ends. CDR3 bases: TGTGCCAGCAGTTCGCCAACAGATTGGGGGCTAGGGGGGGGCAATGAGCAGTTCTTC. As protein: CASSSPTDWGLGGGNEQFF.

This clonotype was counted many times. The rearrangement links TRBV30 to TRBJ1-1; D is uncertain. Trimming removed 4 bases at V and 10 bases at J, with 22 bases between. Germline CDR1 is GTSNPN and CDR2 is SVGIG (reference sequence). CDR3 size: 14 residues. The CDR3 spells CAWTTGLEFERAFF. Written as DNA, the CDR3 is TGTGCCTGGACCACCGGGCTTGAGTTTGAGAGAGCTTTCTTT. Together with reference TRBV30 and TRBJ1-1, the CDR3 gives the full variable domain: SQTIHQWPATLVQPVGSPLSLECTVEGTSNPNLYWYRQAAGRGLQLLFYSVGIGQISSEVPQNLSASRPQDRQFILSSKKLLLSDSGFYLCAWTTGLEFERAFFGQGTRLTVV.

The chain employs TRBV10-1 and TRBJ1-5; 8 bases are a match to TRBD1. This CDR3 comprises 14 residues. Looked up from germline, CDR1 is WNHNN and CDR2 is SYGVQD (reference sequence). Trimming cost V 8 bases and J 3 bases; bases outside gene matches: 6. The CDR3 bases are TGCGCCAGCTCGGGACAGGCCTTCAATCAGCCCCAGCATTTT. Translation gives CASSGQAFNQPQHF.

This chain links TRBV15 with TRBJ2-3, with D perhaps being TRBD1 or TRBD2 (6 bases each). The length of the CDR3 is 18 residues. CDR1 LNHNV and CDR2 YYDKDF come from the germline V gene (reference sequence). Between the trimmed V and J ends, which lost 2 bases and 0 bases, there was a span of 18 bases. For the CDR3, the DNA is TGTGCCACCAGCAGACAATTGGGGGGCCGAACTAGCACAGATACGCAGTATTTT. It encodes CATSRQLGGRTSTDTQYF.

Details on this clonotype: A much larger clone sits a single nucleotide away, making a read error possible. The chain recombines TRBV21-1 with TRBJ2-5; no check of the table's D call, TRBD1, against the DNA was made. TRBV21-1 is described as a pseudogene. CDR3 size: 13 residues. CDR3 region: CASSKGRQGTQYF. The CDR3 nucleotides read TGTGCCAGCAGCAAGGGACGGCAAGGGACCCAGTACTTC.

This clonotype was detected only a few times. This chain joins TRBV4-2 and TRBJ1-3; tentative D call: TRBD1 (6 bases). V dropped 0 bases and J dropped 0 bases, with 9 bases sitting between them. The CDR3 runs 16 residues. CDR1 LGHNA and CDR2 YNFKEQ come from the germline V gene. DNA for the CDR3: TGTGCCAGCAGCCAAGAGGGACACCTCTCTGGAAACACCATATATTTT. Its protein is CASSQEGHLSGNTIYF.

At least ten counts were recorded for this clonotype. V and J are TRBV4-3 and TRBJ2-1; 8 bases match TRBD2. The CDR3 spans 17 residues. V trimming: 4 bases; J trimming: 0 bases; junction bases outside the gene matches: 8. Germline CDR1 and CDR2: LGHNA and YSLEER. CDR3 in amino acids: CASSRKIAGTSYNEQFF. The CDR3, as DNA: TGCGCCAGCAGCCGAAAAATAGCGGGGACCTCCTACAATGAGCAGTTCTTC.

The chain combines TRBV10-3 with TRBJ2-7, with D possibly being TRBD1 (6 bases). The CDR3 contains 14 residues. CDR1 is ENHRY and CDR2 is SYGVKD in the germline V gene. V was clipped by 4 bases and J by 6 bases, with 16 bases between them. In DNA, the CDR3 is TGTGCCATCAGTGCCGAGACAGGAGAATTCGAGCAGTACTTC. The encoded protein is CAISAETGEFEQYF.

This clonotype showed up just a few times. This chain uses TRBV11-2 with TRBJ2-1; TRBD2 matches 15 bases. V gave up 5 bases and J gave up 0 bases; unmatched junction bases: 11. CDR3 length equals 20 residues. Germline V gives CDR1 SGHAT, CDR2 FQNNGV. The CDR3 protein is CASSHHGLAGGKSSYNEQFF. CDR3 nucleotide sequence: TGTGCCAGCAGCCACCACGGACTAGCGGGAGGGAAAAGCTCCTACAATGAGCAGTTCTTC. Looking up the rest from reference TRBV11-2 and TRBJ2-1 gives the full variable domain: EAGVAQSPRYKIIEKRQSVAFWCNPISGHATLYWYQQILGQGPKLLIQFQNNGVVDDSQLPKDRFSAERLKGVDSTLKIQPAKLEDSAVYLCASSHHGLAGGKSSYNEQFFGPGTRLTVL.

This clonotype was observed once. A much more abundant neighbour one base away suggests this may be a read error. The V call is TRBV6-5, the J call TRBJ2-2; a possible D gene is TRBD2 (7 bases). Trimming stripped 0 bases from V and 2 bases from J, with 19 bases between. The CDR3 contains 19 residues. The germline V gene has CDR1 MNHEY and CDR2 SVGAGI. This CDR3 reads CASSYSLVGGAKNTGELFF. CDR3 nucleotide sequence: TGTGCCAGCAGTTACTCGTTGGTAGGGGGGGCGAAAAACACCGGGGAGCTGTTTTTT.

This clonotype was seen a handful of times. CDR3 coding DNA: TGTGCCAGTAAGCTTGGGAGCGGGGGATCTTCCAGCGAGCAGTACTTC. Translated, it gives CASKLGSGGSSSEQYF. This sequence joins TRBV19 and TRBJ2-7; TRBD2 matches 8 bases. The CDR3 is 16 residues long. Germline V gene lookup returns CDR1 LNHDA and CDR2 SQIVND (reference sequence). V shed 7 bases, J shed 6 bases, and the junction held 17 bases outside the gene matches. The full variable domain, completed using reference TRBV19 and TRBJ2-7, is DGGITQSPKYLFRKEGQNVTLSCEQNLNHDAMYWYRQDPGQGLRLIYYSQIVNDFQKGDIAEGYSVSREKKESFPLTVTSAQKNPTAFYLCASKLGSGGSSSEQYFGPGTRLTVT.

This clonotype was seen a handful of times. The chain has TRBV19 and TRBJ2-7; D unclear. The CDR3 runs to 14 residues. The V gene lost 2 bases and the J gene lost 3 bases, with 11 bases spanning the gap. CDR1 and CDR2 (germline): LNHDA, SQIVND (reference sequence). The CDR3 DNA reads TGTGCCAGTAGTATATCGGGCCTTGACTACGAGCAGTACTTC. Protein: CASSISGLDYEQYF.

Remarks on this clonotype: Since no conserved phenylalanine or tryptophan closes the CDR3, a read error is the likely cause. This sequence joins TRBV13 and TRBJ2-5, with unresolved D. CDR1 and CDR2 from the germline V gene are PRHDT and FYEKMQ (reference sequence). V lost 4 bases and J 0 bases, leaving 6 bases between the germline ends. The CDR3 contains 13 residues. The CDR3 sequence: CASSYHHQETQYY. CDR3 sequence (DNA): TGTGCCAGCAGCTATCACCACCAAGAGACCCAGTACTAC.

The genes are TRBV27 and TRBJ1-4, with D possibly being TRBD1 (5 bases). The CDR3 runs to 13 residues. V was clipped by 3 bases and J by 6 bases, with 8 bases between them. From germline, CDR1 is MNHEY and CDR2 SMNVEV (reference sequence). CDR3 sequence: CASSFLGDEKLFF. The DNA of the CDR3 is TGTGCCAGCAGTTTTTTGGGGGATGAAAAACTGTTTTTT.